The sequence of this T cell receptor (beta chain) was determined in a study of regulatory T cells in long-lasting Graves disease. V gave up 3 bases and J gave up 6 bases, with 12 bases separating them. This CDR3 is 14 amino acids long. Germline V CDR1 and CDR2: KGHDR, SFDVKD. Time point meaning: persistent/refractory GD, antithyroid drugs over 5 years with positive TRAb. PBMCs were the source of the RNA used for TCR sequencing. As regards this clonotype: No antigen is known for it.

Investigators prepared the TCR beta libraries by applying iRepertoire HTBI primers and Arm-PCR of CDR3 regions. TCRdb passed the multiplex PCR reads through MiXCR, listing each CDR3 protein once. This repertoire shows fewer than 400,000 distinct CDR3 sequences, about 19% found once; its top ten account for 25% to 35%. General study results and limits: Persistent patients had a count of shared public clonotypes (about 2,700) that exceeded that of new patients (around 960). Authors noted too few samples as a limitation.

Sequences were derived from peripheral blood mononuclear cells (PBMCs), sampled when the disease was refractory, from a patient treated with antithyroid drugs. The clonotype originates from a female donor with Graves disease. The chain is built from TRBV24-1 and TRBJ2-3; D perhaps matches TRBD1 (6 bases). CDR3 DNA sequence: TGTGCCACCAGTGATCCGAGGGGGAGTGATACGCAGTATTTT. Protein sequence: CATSDPRGSDTQYF.